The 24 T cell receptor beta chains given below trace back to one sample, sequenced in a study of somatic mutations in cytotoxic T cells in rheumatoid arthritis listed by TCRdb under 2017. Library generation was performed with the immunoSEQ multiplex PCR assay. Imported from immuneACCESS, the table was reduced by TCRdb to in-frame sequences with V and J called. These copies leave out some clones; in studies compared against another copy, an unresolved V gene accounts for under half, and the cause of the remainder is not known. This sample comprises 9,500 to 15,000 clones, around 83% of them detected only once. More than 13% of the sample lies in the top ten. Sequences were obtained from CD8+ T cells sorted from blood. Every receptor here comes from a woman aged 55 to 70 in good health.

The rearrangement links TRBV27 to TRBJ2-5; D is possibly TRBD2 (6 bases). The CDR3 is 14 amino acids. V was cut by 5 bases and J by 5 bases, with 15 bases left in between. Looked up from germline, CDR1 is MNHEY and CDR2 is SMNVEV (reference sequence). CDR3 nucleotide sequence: TGTGCCAGCAGTCTAACGGGGGTGGTGGAGACCCAGTACTTC. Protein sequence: CASSLTGVVETQYF.

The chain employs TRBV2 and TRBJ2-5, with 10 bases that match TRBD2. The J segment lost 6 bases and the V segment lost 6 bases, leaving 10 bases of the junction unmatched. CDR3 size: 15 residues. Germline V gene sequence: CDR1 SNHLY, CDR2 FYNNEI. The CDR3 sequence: CASRGTSAASKTQYF. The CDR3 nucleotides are TGTGCCAGCAGGGGGACTAGCGCGGCTTCGAAGACCCAGTACTTC.

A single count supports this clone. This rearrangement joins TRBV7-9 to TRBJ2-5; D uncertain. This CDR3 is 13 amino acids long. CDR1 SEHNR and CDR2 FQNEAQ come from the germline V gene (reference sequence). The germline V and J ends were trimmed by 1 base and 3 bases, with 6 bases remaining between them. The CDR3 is CASSLVEEETQYF. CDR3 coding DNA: TGTGCCAGCAGCTTAGTAGAGGAAGAGACCCAGTACTTC.

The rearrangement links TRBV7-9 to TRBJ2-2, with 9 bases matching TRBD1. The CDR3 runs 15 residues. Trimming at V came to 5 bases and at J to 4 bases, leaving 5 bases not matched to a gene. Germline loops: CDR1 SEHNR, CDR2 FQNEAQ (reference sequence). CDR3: CASSQGQGRTGELFF. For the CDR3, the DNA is TGTGCCAGCAGCCAAGGACAGGGGCGCACCGGGGAGCTGTTTTTT. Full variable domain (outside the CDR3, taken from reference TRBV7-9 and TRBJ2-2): DTGVSQNPRHKITKRGQNVTFRCDPISEHNRLYWYRQTLGQGPEFLTYFQNEAQLEKSRLLSDRFSAERPKGSFSTLEIQRTEQGDSAMYLCASSQGQGRTGELFFGEGSRLTVL.

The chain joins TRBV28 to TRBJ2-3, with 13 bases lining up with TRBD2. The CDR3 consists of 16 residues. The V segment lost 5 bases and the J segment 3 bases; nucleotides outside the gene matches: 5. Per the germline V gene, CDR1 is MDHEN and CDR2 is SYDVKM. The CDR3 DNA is TGTGCCAGCAGTGGGACTAGCGGGGTTTATACAGATACGCAGTATTTT. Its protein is CASSGTSGVYTDTQYF.

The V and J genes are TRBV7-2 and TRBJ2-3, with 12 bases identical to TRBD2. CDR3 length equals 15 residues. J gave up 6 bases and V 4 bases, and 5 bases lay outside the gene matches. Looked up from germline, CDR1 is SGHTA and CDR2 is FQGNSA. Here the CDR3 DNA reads TGTGCCAGCAGCTCACTAGCGGGGGGCTTGGATACGCAGTATTTT. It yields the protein CASSSLAGGLDTQYF.

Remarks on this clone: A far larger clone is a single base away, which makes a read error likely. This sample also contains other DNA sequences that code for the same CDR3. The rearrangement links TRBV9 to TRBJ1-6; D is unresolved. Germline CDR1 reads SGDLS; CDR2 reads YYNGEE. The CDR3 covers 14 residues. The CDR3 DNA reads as TGTGCCAGCAGCACCGGGGATGGTAATTCTCCCCTCCACTTT. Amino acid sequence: CASSTGDGNSPLHF.

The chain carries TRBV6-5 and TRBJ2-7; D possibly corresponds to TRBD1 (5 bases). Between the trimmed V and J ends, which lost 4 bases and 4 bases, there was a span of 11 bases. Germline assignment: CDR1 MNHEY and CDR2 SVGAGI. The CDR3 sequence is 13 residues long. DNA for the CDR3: TGTGCCAGCAGTTTGGCAGGGCCGTACGAGCAGTACTTC. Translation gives CASSLAGPYEQYF.

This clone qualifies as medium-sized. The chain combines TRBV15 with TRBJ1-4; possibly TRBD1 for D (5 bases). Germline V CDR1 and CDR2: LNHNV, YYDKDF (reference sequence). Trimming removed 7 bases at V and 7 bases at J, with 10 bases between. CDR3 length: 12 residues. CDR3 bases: TGTGCCACCACAGGGCGCGGTGAAAAACTGTTTTTT. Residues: CATTGRGEKLFF.

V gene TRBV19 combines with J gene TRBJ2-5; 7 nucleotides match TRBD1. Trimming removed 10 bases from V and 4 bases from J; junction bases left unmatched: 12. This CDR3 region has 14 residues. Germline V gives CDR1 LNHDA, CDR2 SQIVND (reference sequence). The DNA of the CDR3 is TGTGCCACTAGAGACAGGGTAGAGGGAGAGACCCAGTACTTC. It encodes CATRDRVEGETQYF. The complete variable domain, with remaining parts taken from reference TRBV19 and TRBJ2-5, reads DGGITQSPKYLFRKEGQNVTLSCEQNLNHDAMYWYRQDPGQGLRLIYYSQIVNDFQKGDIAEGYSVSREKKESFPLTVTSAQKNPTAFYLCATRDRVEGETQYFGPGTRLLVL.

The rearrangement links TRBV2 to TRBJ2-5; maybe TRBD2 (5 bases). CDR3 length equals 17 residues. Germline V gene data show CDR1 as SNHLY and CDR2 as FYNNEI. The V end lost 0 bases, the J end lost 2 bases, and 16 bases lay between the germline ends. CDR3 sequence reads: CASSEALMEVLQETQYF. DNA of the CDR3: TGTGCCAGCAGTGAAGCGCTAATGGAGGTTCTTCAAGAGACCCAGTACTTC.

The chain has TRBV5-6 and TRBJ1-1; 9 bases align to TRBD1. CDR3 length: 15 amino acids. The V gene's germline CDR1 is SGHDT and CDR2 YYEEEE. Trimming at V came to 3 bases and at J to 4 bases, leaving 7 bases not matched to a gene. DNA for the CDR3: TGTGCCAGCAGCTCTCCGGGACAGGGTACCACTGAAGCTTTCTTT. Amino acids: CASSSPGQGTTEAFF.

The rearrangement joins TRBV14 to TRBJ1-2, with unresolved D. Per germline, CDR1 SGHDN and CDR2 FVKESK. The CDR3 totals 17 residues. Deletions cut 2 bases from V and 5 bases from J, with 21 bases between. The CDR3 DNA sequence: TGTGCCAGCAGCCAACGACATGAGCAGGCCTGCTCGTATGGCTACACCTTC. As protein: CASSQRHEQACSYGYTF. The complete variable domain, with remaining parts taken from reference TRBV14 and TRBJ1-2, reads EAGVTQFPSHSVIEKGQTVTLRCDPISGHDNLYWYRRVMGKEIKFLLHFVKESKQDESGMPNNRFLAERTGGTYSTLKVQPAELEDSGVYFCASSQRHEQACSYGYTFGSGTRLTVV.

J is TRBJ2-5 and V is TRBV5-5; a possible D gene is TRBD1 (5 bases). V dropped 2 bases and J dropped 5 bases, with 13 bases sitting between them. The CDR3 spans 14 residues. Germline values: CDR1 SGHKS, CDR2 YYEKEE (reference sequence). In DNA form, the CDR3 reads TGTGCCAGCAGCTTAGGGGAAGGGTGGGAGACCCAGTACTTC. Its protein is CASSLGEGWETQYF.

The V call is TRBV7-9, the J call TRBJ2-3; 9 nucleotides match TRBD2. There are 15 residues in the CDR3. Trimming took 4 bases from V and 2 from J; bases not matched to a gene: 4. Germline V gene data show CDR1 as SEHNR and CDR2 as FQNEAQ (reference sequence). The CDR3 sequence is CASSSVAGDTDTQYF. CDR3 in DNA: TGTGCCAGCAGCTCCGTAGCGGGGGACACAGATACGCAGTATTTT.

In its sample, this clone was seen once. In nucleotides, the CDR3 is TGTGCCAGCTCATCCTATCCTAGCCCCTACGAGCAGTACTTC. Its protein is CASSSYPSPYEQYF. V and J are TRBV18 and TRBJ2-7, with D possibly being TRBD2 (5 bases). Trimming removed 5 bases from V and 2 bases from J, with 13 bases in between. Looked up from germline, CDR1 is KGHSH and CDR2 is LQKENI. CDR3 length: 14 residues.

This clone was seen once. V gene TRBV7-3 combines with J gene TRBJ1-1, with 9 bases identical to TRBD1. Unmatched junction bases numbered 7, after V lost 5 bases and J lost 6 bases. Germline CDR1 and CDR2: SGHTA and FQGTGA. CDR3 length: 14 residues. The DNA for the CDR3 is TGTGCCAGCAGCATAGACAGGGGGGGGCCTGAAGCTTTCTTT. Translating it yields CASSIDRGGPEAFF.

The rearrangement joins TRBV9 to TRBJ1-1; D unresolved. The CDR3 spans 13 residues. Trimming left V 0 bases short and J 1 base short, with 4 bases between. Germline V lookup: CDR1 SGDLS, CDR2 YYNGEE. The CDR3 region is CASSVASNTEAFF. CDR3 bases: TGTGCCAGCAGCGTAGCTTCGAACACTGAAGCTTTCTTT.

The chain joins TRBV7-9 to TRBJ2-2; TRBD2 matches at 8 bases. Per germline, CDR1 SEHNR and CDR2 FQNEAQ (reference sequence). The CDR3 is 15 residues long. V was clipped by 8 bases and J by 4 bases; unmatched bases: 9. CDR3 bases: TGTGCCAGCGGGTCCGAAAGCGGGGGCACCGGGGAGCTGTTTTTT. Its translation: CASGSESGGTGELFF.

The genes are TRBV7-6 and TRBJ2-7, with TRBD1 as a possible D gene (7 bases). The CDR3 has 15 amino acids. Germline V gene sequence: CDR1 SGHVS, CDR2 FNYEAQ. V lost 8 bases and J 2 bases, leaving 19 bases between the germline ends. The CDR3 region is CASAAEGASPYEQYF. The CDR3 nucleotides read TGTGCCAGCGCCGCGGAGGGGGCGAGCCCCTACGAGCAGTACTTC.

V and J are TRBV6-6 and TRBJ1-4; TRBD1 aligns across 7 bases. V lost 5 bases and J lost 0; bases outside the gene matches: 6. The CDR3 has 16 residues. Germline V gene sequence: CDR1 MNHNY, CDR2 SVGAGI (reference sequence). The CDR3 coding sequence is TGTGCCAGCAGTACAGGGGATAGGCCAACTAATGAAAAACTGTTTTTT. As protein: CASSTGDRPTNEKLFF.

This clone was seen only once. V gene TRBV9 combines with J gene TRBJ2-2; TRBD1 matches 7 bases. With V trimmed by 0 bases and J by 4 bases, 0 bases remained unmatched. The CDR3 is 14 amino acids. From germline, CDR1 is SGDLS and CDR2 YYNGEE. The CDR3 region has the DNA TGTGCCAGCAGCGTAGGGACAGGCACCGGGGAGCTGTTTTTT. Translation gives CASSVGTGTGELFF.

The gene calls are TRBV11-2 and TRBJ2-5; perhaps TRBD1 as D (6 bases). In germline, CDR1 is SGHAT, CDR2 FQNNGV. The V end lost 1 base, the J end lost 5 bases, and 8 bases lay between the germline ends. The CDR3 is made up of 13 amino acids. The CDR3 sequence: CASSLGGQETQYF. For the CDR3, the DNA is TGTGCCAGCAGCTTAGGGGGGCAGGAGACCCAGTACTTC. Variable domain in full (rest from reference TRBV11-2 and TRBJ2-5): EAGVAQSPRYKIIEKRQSVAFWCNPISGHATLYWYQQILGQGPKLLIQFQNNGVVDDSQLPKDRFSAERLKGVDSTLKIQPAKLEDSAVYLCASSLGGQETQYFGPGTRLLVL.

CDR3 nucleotide sequence: TGTGCCAGCAGTGAAACCTTTATCCTAATCGGGGATCCCTCCTACGAGCAGTACTTC. This encodes CASSETFILIGDPSYEQYF. The V gene is TRBV2, the J gene TRBJ2-7; maybe TRBD2 (5 bases). Germline-derived CDR1 and CDR2 are SNHLY and FYNNEI. This CDR3 region has 19 residues. Trimming cost V 2 bases and J 0 bases, with 23 bases left between them. The full variable domain, in which reference TRBV2 and TRBJ2-7 provide the parts outside the CDR3, is EPEVTQTPSHQVTQMGQEVILRCVPISNHLYFYWYRQILGQKVEFLVSFYNNEISEKSEIFDDQFSVERPDGSNFTLKIRSTKLEDSAMYFCASSETFILIGDPSYEQYFGPGTRLTVT.